Below are 5 T cell receptor beta chains sequenced from a single sample in a study of T cells in localized non-small cell lung cancer. Some clones are missing from TCRdb's copy, which holds only in-frame ones; the method was immunoSEQ multiplex PCR. The sample includes about 6,800 clones, approximately 43% of them seen just once. This specimen consisted of lymph node tissue, obtained before any cancer treatment. Receptors originate from a man aged 35 to 69 with stage I lung adenocarcinoma.

The rearrangement joins TRBV30 to TRBJ2-7; 8 bases match TRBD2. Germline V gene lookup returns CDR1 GTSNPN and CDR2 SVGIG (reference sequence). The CDR3 has 16 amino acids. The V and J ends lost 0 bases and 2 bases, in that order; junction bases with no gene match: 9. The CDR3 region has the DNA TGTGCCTGGAGTGTATTAGCGGGACCAATCGCCTACGAGCAGTACTTC. This codes for CAWSVLAGPIAYEQYF.

The chain uses TRBV6-8 and TRBJ2-3, with TRBD1 matching 9 bases. V was pared by 5 bases and J by 2 bases, with 8 bases of the junction left unmatched. Germline V gene sequence: CDR1 MNHGY, CDR2 SAAAGT. This CDR3 is built from 16 residues. CDR3 sequence reads: CASSEMTGGDTDTQYF. The CDR3 nucleotides are TGTGCCAGCAGTGAGATGACAGGGGGGGACACAGATACGCAGTATTTT.

This rearrangement joins TRBV28 to TRBJ1-6, with D maybe TRBD1 (6 bases). The CDR3 loop spans 14 amino acids. V was shortened by 10 bases and J by 10 bases, with 20 bases between the two germline ends. Germline V CDR1 and CDR2: MDHEN, SYDVKM. CDR3 nucleotides: TGTGCCACCCAGACGGGGGGCGCAGGGTCACCCCTCCACTTT. It encodes CATQTGGAGSPLHF.

V usage is TRBV11-3 and J usage is TRBJ2-1; the match to TRBD1 covers 9 bases. The trim removed 6 bases at V and 8 bases at J, leaving 14 bases unmatched. The CDR3 is 16 amino acids. Per the germline V gene, CDR1 is SGHNT and CDR2 is YENEEA. The CDR3 protein is CASSSTGTGPSYEQFF. The CDR3 DNA reads as TGTGCCAGCAGTTCGACCGGGACAGGGCCTTCGTATGAGCAGTTCTTC.

This clone was seen a few times. V gene TRBV5-1 combines with J gene TRBJ2-3; unclear D gene. Germline CDR1 SGHRS, CDR2 YFSETQ. The germline V and J ends were trimmed by 2 bases and 0 bases, with 13 bases remaining between them. The CDR3 spans 16 residues. The CDR3 DNA sequence: TGCGCCAGCAGCTTTGACGTCTTCCATAGCACAGATACGCAGTATTTT. This gives the protein CASSFDVFHSTDTQYF.